Reported below is one T cell receptor (beta chain). Its target is not known. This entry belongs to a study of shared clonotypes between healthy human individuals. Whole-study results and caveats: When naive CD4 clonotypes were compared across several donors, about 4.9% were shared.

This CDR3 region has 12 residues. Between the trimmed V and J ends, which lost 5 bases and 7 bases, there was a span of 12 bases. Germline CDR1 SGHTA, CDR2 FQGNSA. An even split of each subset's genomic DNA across several immunoSEQ plates was performed. The protocol was immunoSEQ multiplex PCR, while the TCRdb copy is restricted to in-frame clones and leaves out a portion. Of about 2 million clones in the sample, over 85% are singletons; the top ten hold approximately 1.2%. Selected positively for CCR7 and CD45RO-negative, naive CD8 cells excluded terminally differentiated effector memory CD45RA+ cells. Participating donors were healthy, HIV-negative adults free of recent acute infections or vaccinations.

Sample: naive CD8+ T cells sorted from blood. The chain links TRBV7-2 to TRBJ2-7; D gene uncertain. This TCR was sampled from a man aged 18 to 35 in good health. The CDR3 protein is CASSPWGGEQYF. The CDR3 DNA reads TGTGCCAGCAGCCCGTGGGGTGGGGAGCAGTACTTC.